Following are 16 T cell receptor beta chains from one sample sequenced in a study of blood T cell repertoires in COVID-19. The repertoire was sequenced with immunoSEQ multiplex PCR; TCRdb's copy has only in-frame clones and lacks some. The sample carries around 130,000 clones, about four fifths recorded once. Sequencing input: peripheral blood. The receptor source for this set is a woman aged 60-70 years with acute or convalescent COVID-19.

V and J are TRBV19 and TRBJ2-1; 8 bases fit TRBD2. Trimming removed 8 bases from V and 8 bases from J; junction bases left unmatched: 11. Germline V gene sequence: CDR1 LNHDA, CDR2 SQIVND (reference sequence). This CDR3 comprises 14 residues. CDR3 bases: TGTGCCAGTCTCCCACCGGGGGGGGCCTATGAGCAGTTCTTC. This gives the protein CASLPPGGAYEQFF. Using reference TRBV19 and TRBJ2-1 for the parts outside the CDR3, the full variable domain is DGGITQSPKYLFRKEGQNVTLSCEQNLNHDAMYWYRQDPGQGLRLIYYSQIVNDFQKGDIAEGYSVSREKKESFPLTVTSAQKNPTAFYLCASLPPGGAYEQFFGPGTRLTVL.

The sample holds a few counts of this clone. This rearrangement joins TRBV10-3 to TRBJ1-1, with a possible D match to TRBD1 (6 bases). V gave up 4 bases and J gave up 7 bases, with 13 bases separating them. Per germline, CDR1 ENHRY and CDR2 SYGVKD. The CDR3 consists of 13 residues. This CDR3 is CAISATKDSEAFF. In nucleotides, the CDR3 is TGTGCCATCAGTGCGACGAAGGACAGTGAAGCTTTCTTT.

This clone was observed a handful of times. The chain carries TRBV12-3 or TRBV12-4 and TRBJ1-4, with no clear D. Trimming shortened V by 7 bases and J by 8 bases, and 14 bases separated the two germline ends. The CDR3 runs 13 residues. CDR3 sequence (DNA): TGTGCCAGCACCTCTAACGGGGTAGAAAAACTGTTTTTT. It encodes CASTSNGVEKLFF.

This clone was observed a few times. The CDR3 nucleotides read TGTGCCAGCCCCCCAAGGCCGCTAGCGGGGCCCCGCGGGGAGGATGAGCAGTTCTTC. Its translation: CASPPRPLAGPRGEDEQFF. The V and J genes are TRBV5-8 and TRBJ2-1; 9 nucleotides align to TRBD2. J gave up 8 bases and V 7 bases, and 25 bases lay outside the gene matches. The germline gives CDR1 SGHTS, CDR2 YDEGEE. The CDR3 is made up of 19 amino acids.

This clone was seen only a few times. The genes are TRBV5-1 and TRBJ1-5, with 7 bases that match TRBD1. Trimming removed 3 bases from V and 7 bases from J; junction bases left unmatched: 7. The CDR3 length is 14 residues. From germline, CDR1 is SGHRS and CDR2 YFSETQ. The CDR3 sequence: CASSSGQWGQPQHF. CDR3 sequence (DNA): TGCGCCAGCAGCTCGGGACAGTGGGGACAGCCCCAGCATTTT.

This chain links TRBV10-2 with TRBJ1-5, with a tentative D call TRBD1 (6 bases). Between the trimmed V and J ends, which lost 8 bases and 1 base, there was a span of 12 bases. CDR1 WSHSY and CDR2 SAAADI come from the germline V gene. This CDR3 region has 14 residues. Here the CDR3 DNA reads TGCGCCAGCGCCCTAGGGGGAAGCAATCAGCCCCAGCATTTT. Translation gives CASALGGSNQPQHF.

The chain links TRBV5-6 to TRBJ2-3; the D gene is possibly TRBD2 (5 bases). The CDR3 sequence is 11 residues long. Germline CDR1 SGHDT, CDR2 YYEEEE. Trimming shortened V by 7 bases and J by 8 bases, and 11 bases separated the two germline ends. The CDR3 sequence is CASLRGGTQYF. The DNA of the CDR3 is TGTGCCAGCCTACGAGGAGGTACGCAGTATTTT.

This clone was counted once. V gene TRBV18 combines with J gene TRBJ2-2; 10 bases align to TRBD1. The CDR3 runs to 18 residues. J gave up 4 bases and V 3 bases, and 11 bases lay outside the gene matches. Germline CDR1 reads KGHSH; CDR2 reads LQKENI. This chain's CDR3 is CASSPYYTGQGTTGELFF. The CDR3 DNA sequence: TGTGCCAGCTCACCGTACTATACGGGACAGGGGACCACCGGGGAGCTGTTTTTT.

The rearrangement links TRBV2 to TRBJ1-6; D may be TRBD1 (6 bases). The CDR3 is 14 amino acids. Germline V CDR1 and CDR2: SNHLY, FYNNEI. V shed 5 bases and J shed 8 bases, with 13 bases lying between them. CDR3 protein: CASSFQGIDSPLHF. The CDR3 DNA follows: TGTGCCAGCAGTTTCCAGGGGATTGATTCACCCCTCCACTTT.

The chain carries TRBV9 and TRBJ1-3, with no clear D. The ends were cut back, 0 bases at V and 0 bases at J, with 7 bases in the middle. CDR1 SGDLS and CDR2 YYNGEE come from the germline V gene. The CDR3 has 15 residues. The CDR3 here is CASSVGAASGNTIYF. In DNA form, the CDR3 reads TGTGCCAGCAGCGTAGGGGCAGCCTCTGGAAACACCATATATTTT. Using reference TRBV9 and TRBJ1-3 for the parts outside the CDR3, the full variable domain is DSGVTQTPKHLITATGQRVTLRCSPRSGDLSVYWYQQSLDQGLQFLIQYYNGEERAKGNILERFSAQQFPDLHSELNLSSLELGDSALYFCASSVGAASGNTIYFGEGSWLTVV.

This sequence joins TRBV5-5 and TRBJ1-1; D is possibly TRBD1 (5 bases). This CDR3 region has 15 residues. Trimming removed 5 bases from V and 0 bases from J, with 14 bases in between. From germline, CDR1 is SGHKS and CDR2 YYEKEE (reference sequence). The CDR3 loop reads CASSFGGNLNTEAFF. CDR3 DNA: TGTGCCAGCAGTTTTGGGGGGAACCTGAACACTGAAGCTTTCTTT.

About this clone: One end of the junction is discordant with germline, which a read error may explain. V gene TRBV5-6 combines with J gene TRBJ1-1, with D possibly matching TRBD1 (6 bases). The CDR3 extends over 14 amino acids. Germline CDR1 SGHDT, CDR2 YYEEEE. The CDR3 loop reads CASSLDSRNTEAFF. The CDR3 DNA follows: TGTGCCAGCAGTTTGGACAGCCGGAACACTGAAGCTTTCTTT.

This clone was found once. The CDR3 DNA follows: TGTGCCAGCTCCCTAAACACGTTATACGGGACAGTTAATGAAAAACTGTTTTTT. Amino acids: CASSLNTLYGTVNEKLFF. The rearrangement links TRBV18 to TRBJ1-4, with 7 bases lining up with TRBD1. There are 18 residues in the CDR3. Per the germline V gene, CDR1 is KGHSH and CDR2 is LQKENI. V dropped 6 bases and J dropped 4; count of bases not matched to a gene: 17.

CDR3 nucleotide sequence: TGTGCCAGCAGCCTCGGGGGGCAGGGGCCTGGAAACACCATATATTTT. Translation: CASSLGGQGPGNTIYF. The chain uses TRBV5-4 and TRBJ1-3; a weak D match, TRBD1 (6 bases). The CDR3 is 16 residues long. The V end lost 4 bases, the J end lost 2 bases, and 16 bases lay between the germline ends. Per germline, CDR1 SGHNT and CDR2 YYREEE (reference sequence).

The V call is TRBV6-5, the J call TRBJ1-5, with 9 positions matching TRBD1. Germline V gives CDR1 MNHEY, CDR2 SVGAGI. Trimming cost V 6 bases and J 1 base; bases outside gene matches: 1. There are 14 residues in the CDR3. In DNA form, the CDR3 reads TGTGCCAGCAGAGGACAGGGGAGCAATCAGCCCCAGCATTTT. The encoded protein is CASRGQGSNQPQHF.

The rearrangement links TRBV11-1 to TRBJ1-1, with 7 bases fitting TRBD1. With 7 bases clipped from V and 3 bases from J, the junction kept 8 bases outside the gene matches. The germline V gene has CDR1 SGHAT and CDR2 FQDESV (reference sequence). CDR3 size: 14 residues. Written as DNA, the CDR3 is TGTGCCAGCAAGGGGGCCAGCACACACACTGAAGCTTTCTTT. Residues: CASKGASTHTEAFF. Full variable domain (remainder filled in from reference TRBV11-1 and TRBJ1-1): EAEVAQSPRYKITEKSQAVAFWCDPISGHATLYWYRQILGQGPELLVQFQDESVVDDSQLPKDRFSAERLKGVDSTLKIQPAELGDSAMYLCASKGASTHTEAFFGQGTRLTVV.